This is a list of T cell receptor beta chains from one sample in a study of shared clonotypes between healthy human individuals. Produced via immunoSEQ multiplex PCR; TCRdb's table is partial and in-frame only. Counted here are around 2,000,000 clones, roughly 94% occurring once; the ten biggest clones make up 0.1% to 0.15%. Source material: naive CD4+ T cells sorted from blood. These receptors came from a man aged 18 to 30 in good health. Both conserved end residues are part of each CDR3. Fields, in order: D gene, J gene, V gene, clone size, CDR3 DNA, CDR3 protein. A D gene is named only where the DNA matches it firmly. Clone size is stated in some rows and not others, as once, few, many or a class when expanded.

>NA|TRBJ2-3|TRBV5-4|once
TGTGCCAGCAGCTTGGCCTTGGGGGGATTGGGCACAGATACGCAGTATTTT
CASSLALGGLGTDTQYF
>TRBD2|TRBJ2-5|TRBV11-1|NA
TGTGCCAGCAGCGTTTTTAGCGGGGGAGCAGAGACCCAGTACTTC
CASSVFSGGAETQYF
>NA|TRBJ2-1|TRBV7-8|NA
TGTGCCAGCAGCGGCCAAACTTCAGGTCCGGCAGGGTACAATGAGCAGTTCTTC
CASSGQTSGPAGYNEQFF
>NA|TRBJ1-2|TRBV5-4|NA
TGTGCCAGCAGCTTGGATATGGTTTCGGGGGGCTACACCTTC
CASSLDMVSGGYTF
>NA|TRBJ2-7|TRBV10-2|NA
TGCGCCAGCAGTGAGTCTACGGTGGGGGCTAGCGGTTCCTTC
CASSESTVGASGSF
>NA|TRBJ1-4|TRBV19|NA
TGTGCCAGTAGTACAGGGTTTAATGAAAAACTGTTTTTT
CASSTGFNEKLFF
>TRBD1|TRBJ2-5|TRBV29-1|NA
TGCAGCGGCCTGCCGGGACAGGGAATAGTAGGAGAGACCCAGTACTTC
CSGLPGQGIVGETQYF
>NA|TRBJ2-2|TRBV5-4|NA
TGTGCCAGCAGCAAAACCGGGACTGCCGCTGGGGGGGAGCTGTTTTTT
CASSKTGTAAGGELFF
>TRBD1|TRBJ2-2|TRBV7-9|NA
TGTGCCAGCAGCTTAAGGACAGGCTACACCGGGGAGCTGTTTTTT
CASSLRTGYTGELFF
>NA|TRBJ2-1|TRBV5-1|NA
TGCGCCAGCAGCTTGGACTTCCAAAGAGGAGAGCAGTTCTTC
CASSLDFQRGEQFF
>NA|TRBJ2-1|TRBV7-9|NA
TGTGCCAGCAGCTTAGGTTGGGAACCGGGCAATGAGCAGTTCTTC
CASSLGWEPGNEQFF
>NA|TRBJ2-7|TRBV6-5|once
TGTGCCAGCAGTAATCGGGCAACGGAGCAGTACTTC
CASSNRATEQYF
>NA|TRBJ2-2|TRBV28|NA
TGTGCCAGCACCACCCCAATGGCCGGAACCGGGGAGCTGTTTTTT
CASTTPMAGTGELFF
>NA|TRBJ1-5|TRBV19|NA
TGTGCCAGTAGTGGAGGGGGGCAGGATCAGCCCCAGCATTTT
CASSGGGQDQPQHF
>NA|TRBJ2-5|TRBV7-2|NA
TGTGCCAGCAGCACAGTGGACGCCGAGACCCAGTACTTC
CASSTVDAETQYF